A single sample gave rise to the 2 T cell receptor beta chains below, sequenced in a study of T cell clonotyping in hematopoietic cell transplantation. The time point is: recipient sample about 28 days before transplant, after cytoreduction. Profiling relied on immunoSEQ multiplex PCR, and the TCRdb table lists in-frame clones only, not all of them. The sample yields tens of thousands of clones, 90% to 97% seen once. The input for sequencing was peripheral blood mononuclear cells, taken before stem cell transplant. Receptors originate from a woman between 45 and 60 years old with acute myeloid leukemia. Some clones in this sample may be carry-over from other donors' samples.

The chain joins TRBV29-1 to TRBJ2-1, with a tentative D call TRBD2 (6 bases). The CDR3 extends over 12 amino acids. V lost 2 bases to trimming and J lost 6 bases, with 8 bases between them. Germline lookup yields CDR1 SQVTM and CDR2 ANQGSEA. The CDR3 nucleotides are TGCAGCGTTGAAAAGCGGGTCAATGAGCAGTTCTTC. It encodes CSVEKRVNEQFF.

The rearrangement joins TRBV27 to TRBJ2-1; D gene uncertain. Trimming removed 8 bases at V and 10 bases at J, with 3 bases between. The CDR3 is made up of 8 amino acids. Germline V gives CDR1 MNHEY, CDR2 SMNVEV (reference sequence). CDR3 DNA: TGTGCCAGCGGGGAGCAGTTCTTC. The encoded protein is CASGEQFF.